This record covers a single T cell receptor (beta chain). Its antigen is not identified. The CDR3 is made up of 15 amino acids. The germline V gene has CDR1 GTSNPN and CDR2 SVGIG (reference sequence). The V end was cut by 2 bases, the J end by 1 base, with 14 bases between. The PCR employed 60 Vbeta primers together with 13 Jbeta primers. The method was immunoSEQ multiplex PCR; TCRdb's version includes in-frame clones alone and lacks a portion of them. Found here are 90,000 to 95,000 clones, roughly 73% of them singletons; the top ten hold approximately 4.7%. The sample belongs to a study of cytomegalovirus exposure and HLA in healthy donors. The study's findings and limits: Later work found most CMV-associated TCR beta chains apparently HLA-restricted.

Specimen: PBMCs. This sequence joins TRBV30 and TRBJ2-5, with D possibly matching TRBD1 (5 bases). The sequence was obtained from a male donor in good health and CMV-seropositive. CDR3 DNA: TGTGCCTGGAGTTATGTCACGACAGTCCAAGAGACCCAGTACTTC. This codes for CAWSYVTTVQETQYF.